This T cell receptor beta chain is drawn from a study of blood T cell repertoires in COVID-19 (dated by TCRdb to the early 2020s). Turning to the overall study: Samples covering the acute and convalescent phases of COVID-19 were provided by collaborators in the United States, Italy and Spain. The prospective study material was composed of cDNA or gDNA derived from T cells, B-cell-depleted T cells, or PBMCs. The dataset comprised deeply sampled blood TCRbeta repertoires from subjects exposed to, actively infected with, or recovered from COVID-19. The repertoires were made available in a free public database intended to serve as a resource for research on the immune response to SARS-CoV-2. The samples were drawn from two sources: the first 160 participants of the ongoing ImmuneRACE study, and some 1,300 subjects contributed by 6 global collaborators. A de-identified subject ID, COVID-19 status, age in years and sex were almost always included in the sample metadata. Where HLA class I and class II types were available, the types were taken from metadata supplied by the sample provider, not from assay-based typing. Points the paper makes about the study in general: The quantity of clinical and demographic metadata differed by source and by participant and was supplied without curation.

Each collaborating institution followed its own protocols to collect whole blood in K2EDTA tubes. For TCRbeta analysis, collaborators shipped samples as frozen whole blood, isolated PBMCs, or DNA extracted from either of those sample types. The immunoSEQ Assay, a bias-controlled multiplex PCR, was used to amplify TCRbeta CDR3 regions from genomic DNA. Regarding the original processing steps: The number of nucleated cells in each sample was estimated by amplification of reference gene primers within the assay. Sequence reads were collapsed and filtered to measure the absolute abundance of every unique TCRbeta CDR3 rearrangement. For each sample, productive Simpson clonality was calculated as the square root of Simpson's diversity index over productive rearrangements. TCRdb's version of the immuneACCESS table is confined to in-frame rearrangements and falls short of the full clone set. An unresolved V gene accounts for under half of the shortfall where checked; the remainder is of unknown origin. V, J and clone size derive from that table, while D and trimming were established from the DNA sequence. The sample table records around 19,000 clones; more than 80% of these occur just once. The ten largest clones capture roughly 6% of the sample.

The CDR3 sequence holds 14 residues, the cysteine and phenylalanine included. Only the CDR3 portion is preserved as DNA: 42 bases, with reading frame beginning at the first base. V has 7 bases trimmed and J has 13 bases trimmed; junction bases matching no gene number 15. Reading the germline V gene gives CDR1 SNHLY and CDR2 FYNNEI. To note about this clone: Its antigen is not yet known. One base away there is no much larger clone; base qualities are not given.

The source of this sequence is a human donor in a cohort sampled during active COVID-19. Sequenced input: peripheral blood. The sequence is built from TRBV2 and TRBJ1-5, with 8 middle bases fitting TRBD1. CDR3 reads: CASTSGTGALAQHF. The nucleotides read TGTGCCAGCACCTCCGGGACAGGTGCCCTAGCACAGCATTTT.